One sample yielded the 21 T cell receptor beta chains listed below, sequenced in a study of shared clonotypes between healthy human individuals. The repertoire was sequenced with immunoSEQ multiplex PCR; TCRdb's copy has only in-frame clones and lacks some. The sample records approximately 2.3 million clones, 85% to 95% being singletons. What was sequenced was naive CD4+ T cells from PBMCs. Subset: CD45RA+ positively selected. These receptors were collected from a man younger than 30 in good health. Some clones in this sample may be carry-over from other donors' samples.

This chain uses TRBV9 with TRBJ2-5, with 10 bases aligning to TRBD2. This CDR3 has 17 amino acids. With 0 bases clipped from V and 1 base from J, the junction kept 6 bases outside the gene matches. Germline CDR1 SGDLS, CDR2 YYNGEE. The CDR3 DNA reads as TGTGCCAGCAGCGTAGGACGCAGCGGGGGGGGCCAAGAGACCCAGTACTTC. This codes for CASSVGRSGGGQETQYF. The full variable domain, completed using reference TRBV9 and TRBJ2-5, is DSGVTQTPKHLITATGQRVTLRCSPRSGDLSVYWYQQSLDQGLQFLIQYYNGEERAKGNILERFSAQQFPDLHSELNLSSLELGDSALYFCASSVGRSGGGQETQYFGPGTRLLVL.

V is TRBV28 and J is TRBJ1-4, with D possibly matching TRBD1 (5 bases). The V gene's germline CDR1 is MDHEN and CDR2 SYDVKM. Trimming pared 4 bases from V and 4 bases from J, leaving 10 bases between. The CDR3 runs 14 residues. CDR3 residues: CASSSRDGNEKLFF. The CDR3 DNA sequence: TGTGCCAGCAGTTCGCGGGACGGTAATGAAAAACTGTTTTTT.

This clone was picked up one time. This chain connects TRBV30 to TRBJ2-7; D unresolved. The CDR3 is 14 residues long. V gave up 3 bases and J gave up 5 bases, with 17 bases separating them. CDR1 and CDR2 from the germline V gene are GTSNPN and SVGIG (reference sequence). In DNA form, the CDR3 reads TGTGCCTGGAGCAAATTAAGGGAAGGAAACGAGCAGTACTTC. It yields the protein CAWSKLREGNEQYF.

The rearrangement links TRBV6-5 to TRBJ2-7, with D possibly being TRBD2 (7 bases). CDR3 length: 14 amino acids. V was cut by 6 bases and J by 0 bases, with 12 bases left in between. Germline-derived CDR1 and CDR2 are MNHEY and SVGAGI. This CDR3 is CASSIGGDSYEQYF. DNA for the CDR3: TGTGCCAGCAGCATAGGGGGGGACTCCTACGAGCAGTACTTC.

This clone was observed a few times. DNA for the CDR3: TGTGCCAGCATCAAAGAGTTCCGGGGTACTGAAGCTTTCTTT. This codes for CASIKEFRGTEAFF. The J gene is TRBJ1-1, the V gene TRBV7-8; D is unclear. Trimming cost V 7 bases and J 5 bases, with 17 bases left between them. CDR3 size: 14 residues. The V gene's germline CDR1 is SGHVS and CDR2 FQNEAQ.

This clone was seen a few times. This rearrangement joins TRBV28 to TRBJ1-1; TRBD1 matches 7 bases. V shed 5 bases, J shed 4 bases, and the junction held 7 bases outside the gene matches. Germline V lookup: CDR1 MDHEN, CDR2 SYDVKM. There are 14 residues in the CDR3. The CDR3: CASSHDRVGTEAFF. The CDR3 DNA is TGTGCCAGCAGTCACGACAGGGTCGGCACTGAAGCTTTCTTT.

In the case of this clone: Other DNA sequences in this specimen translate into the identical CDR3. The chain carries TRBV18 and TRBJ1-5; D is ambiguous. Trimming took off 2 bases at V and 1 base at J, with 6 bases between the two ends. The CDR3 runs 14 residues. Germline loops: CDR1 KGHSH, CDR2 LQKENI. CDR3 in amino acids: CASSPGSSNQPQHF. Written as DNA, the CDR3 is TGTGCCAGCTCACCAGGATCAAGCAATCAGCCCCAGCATTTT.

As regards this clone: Additional DNA sequences in this sample encode the identical CDR3. The gene calls are TRBV7-2 and TRBJ1-4; TRBD1 aligns across 9 bases. The CDR3 is 14 residues long. Trimming at V came to 5 bases and at J to 8 bases, leaving 6 bases not matched to a gene. Per germline, CDR1 SGHTA and CDR2 FQGNSA. The CDR3 coding sequence is TGTGCCAGCAGCCCGGGGACAGGGAACGAAAAACTGTTTTTT. This sequence encodes CASSPGTGNEKLFF. The full variable domain, its missing parts supplied by reference TRBV7-2 and TRBJ1-4, is GAGVSQSPSNKVTEKGKDVELRCDPISGHTALYWYRQSLGQGLEFLIYFQGNSAPDKSGLPSDRFSAERTGGSVSTLTIQRTQQEDSAVYLCASSPGTGNEKLFFGSGTQLSVL.

The chain has TRBV5-5 and TRBJ2-7, with D perhaps TRBD1 (6 bases). From germline, CDR1 is SGHKS and CDR2 YYEKEE (reference sequence). With 4 bases removed from V and 4 bases from J, the gap between germline ends came to 15 bases. The CDR3 spans 14 residues. The CDR3 bases are TGTGCCAGCAGCATCGGGACACTAGGATACGAGCAGTACTTC. Translating gives CASSIGTLGYEQYF.

The chain has TRBV28 and TRBJ1-1; D remains ambiguous. V dropped 8 bases and J dropped 4 bases, with 14 bases sitting between them. CDR1 MDHEN and CDR2 SYDVKM come from the germline V gene. CDR3 length equals 13 residues. The CDR3 protein is CASAEYLRTEAFF. The CDR3 bases are TGTGCCAGCGCAGAATACCTCCGCACTGAAGCTTTCTTT. The full variable domain, rest sourced from reference TRBV28 and TRBJ1-1, is DVKVTQSSRYLVKRTGEKVFLECVQDMDHENMFWYRQDPGLGLRLIYFSYDVKMKEKGDIPEGYSVSREKKERFSLILESASTNQTSMYLCASAEYLRTEAFFGQGTRLTVV.

This sequence joins TRBV28 and TRBJ2-7, with D maybe TRBD1 (5 bases). V shed 7 bases and J shed 6 bases, with 19 bases lying between them. Looked up from germline, CDR1 is MDHEN and CDR2 is SYDVKM. This CDR3 has 14 residues. CDR3 sequence reads: CASNSGGALSEQYF. The CDR3 coding sequence is TGTGCCAGCAACTCTGGTGGGGCTTTATCCGAGCAGTACTTC.

With respect to this clone: Other DNA sequences within the sample encode an identical CDR3. V is TRBV6-5 and J is TRBJ1-4; a weak D match, TRBD1 (5 bases). The CDR3 runs 15 residues. The germline V gene has CDR1 MNHEY and CDR2 SVGAGI. With 2 bases removed from V and 0 bases from J, the gap between germline ends came to 7 bases. The CDR3 protein is CASSYRGATNEKLFF. The DNA of the CDR3 is TGTGCCAGCAGTTACAGAGGGGCAACTAATGAAAAACTGTTTTTT.

V usage is TRBV18 and J usage is TRBJ1-5; D might be TRBD1 (5 bases). The V end lost 2 bases, the J end lost 5 bases, and 13 bases lay between the germline ends. Germline loops: CDR1 KGHSH, CDR2 LQKENI. This CDR3 is 15 amino acids long. The CDR3 region is CASSPIGGSYQPQHF. CDR3 coding DNA: TGTGCCAGCTCACCAATCGGGGGATCTTATCAGCCCCAGCATTTT.

The V gene is TRBV5-1, the J gene TRBJ2-5; 9 bases line up with TRBD1. The junction had 17 bases not matched to a gene; V was cut back by 4 bases and J by 7 bases. Germline V gives CDR1 SGHRS, CDR2 YFSETQ. This CDR3 contains 17 residues. The DNA for the CDR3 is TGCGCCAGCAGCAACGGCCTCAACAGGGGGCTGGGCACGACCCAGTACTTC. Translating gives CASSNGLNRGLGTTQYF.

The chain employs TRBV28 and TRBJ2-3; 8 bases match TRBD1. The CDR3 is made up of 19 amino acids. Losses at the gene ends were 7 bases for V and 2 bases for J; bases not matched to a gene: 20. Germline V gene sequence: CDR1 MDHEN, CDR2 SYDVKM. The CDR3 reads CASTLPGARRGLVTDTQYF. The CDR3 region has the DNA TGTGCCAGCACCCTCCCGGGGGCCCGCAGGGGGCTAGTCACAGATACGCAGTATTTT.

CDR3 in amino acids: CASSTIGTSGQETQYF. Written as DNA, the CDR3 is TGTGCCAGTAGTACCATCGGGACTAGCGGGCAAGAGACCCAGTACTTC. The rearrangement links TRBV19 to TRBJ2-5; 12 bases align to TRBD2. Germline assignment: CDR1 LNHDA and CDR2 SQIVND (reference sequence). There are 16 residues in the CDR3. The J segment lost 2 bases and the V segment lost 4 bases, leaving 5 bases of the junction unmatched. The entire variable domain, with the rest obtained from reference TRBV19 and TRBJ2-5, is as follows: DGGITQSPKYLFRKEGQNVTLSCEQNLNHDAMYWYRQDPGQGLRLIYYSQIVNDFQKGDIAEGYSVSREKKESFPLTVTSAQKNPTAFYLCASSTIGTSGQETQYFGPGTRLLVL.

This chain joins TRBV7-2 and TRBJ2-7; no firm D call. The CDR3 runs to 14 residues. Between the trimmed V and J ends, which lost 0 bases and 6 bases, there was a span of 12 bases. The germline V gene has CDR1 SGHTA and CDR2 FQGNSA. The CDR3 is CASSLAQDVREQYF. The CDR3 DNA is TGTGCCAGCAGCTTAGCCCAGGATGTTCGCGAGCAGTACTTC.

The chain is built from TRBV5-1 and TRBJ1-2; possibly TRBD1 for D (5 bases). This CDR3 is 14 amino acids long. V dropped 6 bases and J dropped 4 bases, with 16 bases sitting between them. Germline V gives CDR1 SGHRS, CDR2 YFSETQ. The CDR3, as DNA: TGCGCCAGCACCGCGACGGGGGGTGGCTATGGCTACACCTTC. Translating gives CASTATGGGYGYTF.

The rearrangement joins TRBV2 to TRBJ1-5; D may be TRBD1 (5 bases). This CDR3 spans 14 amino acids. V lost 3 bases and J lost 0, with 6 bases in between. Germline loops: CDR1 SNHLY, CDR2 FYNNEI. The CDR3 sequence: CASSDGGSNQPQHF. The CDR3 DNA sequence: TGTGCCAGCAGTGATGGGGGTAGCAATCAGCCCCAGCATTTT.

The chain recombines TRBV6-5 with TRBJ1-2; D uncertain. There are 13 residues in the CDR3. CDR1 is MNHEY, CDR2 SVGAGI, per germline. The ends were cut back, 7 bases at V and 1 base at J, with 10 bases in the middle. The DNA of the CDR3 is TGTGCCAGCACCCTAGGGCTTAACTATGGCTACACCTTC. Translating it yields CASTLGLNYGYTF.

This clone was counted a single time. The chain carries TRBV7-9 and TRBJ2-5, with D perhaps TRBD1 (5 bases). This CDR3 is built from 15 residues. In germline, CDR1 is SEHNR, CDR2 FQNEAQ (reference sequence). Trimming took off 4 bases at V and 4 bases at J, with 16 bases between the two ends. The CDR3 loop reads CASSSAWARVETQYF. The DNA of the CDR3 is TGTGCCAGCAGCTCCGCGTGGGCCAGGGTAGAGACCCAGTACTTC.